This T cell receptor beta chain was sequenced during a study of T cells after posttransplantation cyclophosphamide listed by TCRdb under 2016. Context from the whole study: T cell repertoire reconstitution was tracked by TRB sequencing after myeloablative bone marrow transplantation in which posttransplantation cyclophosphamide was used as GVHD prophylaxis. Because TRA and TRB clonality correlated tightly in about 10 samples, later TCR analyses were limited to TRB. Samples from around 40 PTCy-treated patients and 16 related bone marrow donors of those patients were subjected to antigen receptor sequencing. Public TRB sequences were compared against a database of over 3,000 sequences linked to responses to pathogens, tumor antigens, self-antigens and alloantigens. TRB sequencing was performed on blood from all 35 or so PTCy patients with 1-year posttransplant specimens. Up to about 3 additional blood samples from 2 to 5.2 years after transplant were also TRB-sequenced in 3 patients, as was pretransplant blood from a handful of patients. Overall study results and their limits: Donor-recipient similarity was low at 1-2 months but rose over the first year, and later blood repertoires were often dominated by donor CD8+ memory clones. Across 45 patients, TRB clonality was highly associated with recipient CMV seropositivity and CMV reactivation, and PTCy diversity was similar to diversity in CNI/methotrexate controls. The TRB repertoires of T cells infiltrating skin or the GI tract showed only limited overlap with the TRB repertoires found in blood.

Genomic DNA was the input for TRB sequencing, which was run either with the immunoSEQ assay at survey resolution or with the hsTCRB kit. Turning to the authors' computational methods: The immunoSEQ software handled the initial read processing, while the LymphoSeq R package was used for the repertoire analyses. For each TRB dataset, clonality was calculated as 1 minus normalized Shannon entropy, and the Gini coefficient was computed as well. Phenotypes of unsorted samples were inferred by mapping TRB sequences from sorted subsets of the recipient or donor onto unsorted samples of the same recipient. Not all clones reach the TCRdb copy of this immuneACCESS table, which keeps in-frame sequences only. Checked studies attribute under half of the gap to unresolved V genes and leave the rest unexplained. For V, J and clone size, that table is used; D and trimming come from the DNA. The data for this sample show about 24,000 clones, each detected more than once. The ten largest make up approximately 7% of the sample.

Via the germline V gene (reference sequence), CDR1 is LNHDA and CDR2 SQIVND. V sheds 4 bases and J sheds 0 bases, leaving 9 bases between their ends. From the cysteine up to the phenylalanine, the CDR3 has a length of 15 residues. CDR3 DNA only is kept here, 45 bases in frame from base 1. This clone was counted ten times or more. Its antigen remains unidentified. No qualities accompany the bases; no much larger clone lies one base away. On the day of marrow donation, related bone marrow donors gave peripheral blood samples. Peripheral blood and bone marrow mononuclear cells were isolated by Ficoll-Hypaque density centrifugation and were cryopreserved.

Sample: PBMCs. This TCR derives from a woman aged 55-69 years in good health, CMV-negative, and a related stem cell transplant donor. Recombination joined TRBV19 with TRBJ1-4; the D gene is perhaps TRBD1, from 5 matching bases. The CDR3 region reads CASSRGDSTNEKLFF. In nucleotide form, the sequence is TGTGCCAGTAGTAGGGGGGACTCAACTAATGAAAAACTGTTTTTT.